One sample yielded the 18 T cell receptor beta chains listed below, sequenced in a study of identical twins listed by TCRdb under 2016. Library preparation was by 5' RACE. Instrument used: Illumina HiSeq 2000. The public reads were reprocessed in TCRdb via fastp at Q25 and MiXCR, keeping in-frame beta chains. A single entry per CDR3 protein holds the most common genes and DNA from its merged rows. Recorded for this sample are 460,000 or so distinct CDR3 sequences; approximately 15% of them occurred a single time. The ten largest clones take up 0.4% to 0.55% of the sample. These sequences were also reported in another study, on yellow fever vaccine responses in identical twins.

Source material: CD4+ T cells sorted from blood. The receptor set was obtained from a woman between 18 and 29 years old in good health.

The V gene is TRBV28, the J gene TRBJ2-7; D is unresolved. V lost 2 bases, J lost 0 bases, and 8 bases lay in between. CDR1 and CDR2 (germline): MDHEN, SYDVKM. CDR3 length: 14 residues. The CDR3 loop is CASSLRHPSYEQYF. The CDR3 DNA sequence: TGTGCCAGCAGTTTAAGGCACCCCTCCTACGAGCAGTACTTC. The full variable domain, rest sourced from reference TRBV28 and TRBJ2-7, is DVKVTQSSRYLVKRTGEKVFLECVQDMDHENMFWYRQDPGLGLRLIYFSYDVKMKEKGDIPEGYSVSREKKERFSLILESASTNQTSMYLCASSLRHPSYEQYFGPGTRLTVT.

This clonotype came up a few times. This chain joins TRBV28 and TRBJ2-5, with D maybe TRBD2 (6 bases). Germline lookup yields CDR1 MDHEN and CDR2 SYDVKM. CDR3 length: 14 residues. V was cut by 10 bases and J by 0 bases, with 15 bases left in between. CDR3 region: CATHGTGYQETQYF. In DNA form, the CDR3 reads TGTGCCACCCACGGGACTGGATACCAAGAGACCCAGTACTTC.

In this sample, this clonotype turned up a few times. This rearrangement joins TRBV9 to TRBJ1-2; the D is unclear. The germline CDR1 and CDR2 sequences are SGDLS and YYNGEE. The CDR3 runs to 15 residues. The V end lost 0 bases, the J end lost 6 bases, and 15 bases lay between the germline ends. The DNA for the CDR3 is TGTGCCAGCAGCGTAGGGCCGTTCCCAGCGGATGGCTACACCTTC. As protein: CASSVGPFPADGYTF.

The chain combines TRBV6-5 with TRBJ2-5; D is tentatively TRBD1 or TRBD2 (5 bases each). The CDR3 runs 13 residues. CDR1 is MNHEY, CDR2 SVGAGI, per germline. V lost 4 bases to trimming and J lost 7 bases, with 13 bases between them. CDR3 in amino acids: CASSLSRDGTQYF. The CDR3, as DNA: TGTGCCAGCAGTTTATCCAGGGACGGGACCCAGTACTTC.

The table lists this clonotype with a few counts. In DNA, the CDR3 is TGTGCCATCAGAGATCCGGGACACCCAGCGGAGACCCAGTACTTC. Amino acids: CAIRDPGHPAETQYF. V and J are TRBV10-3 and TRBJ2-5, with D perhaps TRBD1 (6 bases). The V gene lost 6 bases and the J gene lost 5 bases, with 19 bases spanning the gap. Germline V gives CDR1 ENHRY, CDR2 SYGVKD. CDR3 length equals 15 residues.

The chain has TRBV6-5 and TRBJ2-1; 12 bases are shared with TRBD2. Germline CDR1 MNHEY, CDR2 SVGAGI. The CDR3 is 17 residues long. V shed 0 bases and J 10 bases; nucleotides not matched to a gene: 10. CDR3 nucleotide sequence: TGTGCCAGCAGTTACTCGGCGGCTAGCGGGGGGGCAAGCGAGCAGTTCTTC. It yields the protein CASSYSAASGGASEQFF.

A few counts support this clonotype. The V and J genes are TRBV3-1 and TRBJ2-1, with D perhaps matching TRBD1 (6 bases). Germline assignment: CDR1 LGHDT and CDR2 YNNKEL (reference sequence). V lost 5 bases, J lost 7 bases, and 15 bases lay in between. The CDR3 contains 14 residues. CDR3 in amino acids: CASSDPGVQNEQFF. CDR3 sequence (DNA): TGTGCCAGCAGCGATCCAGGGGTCCAAAATGAGCAGTTCTTC.

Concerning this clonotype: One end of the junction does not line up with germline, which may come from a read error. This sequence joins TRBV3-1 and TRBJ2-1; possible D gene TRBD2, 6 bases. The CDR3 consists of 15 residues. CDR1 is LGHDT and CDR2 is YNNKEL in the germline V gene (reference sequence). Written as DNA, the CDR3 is TGTGCCAGCAGTCAAGGGGAGGTGAGGAACAATGAGCAGTTCTTC. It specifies CASSQGEVRNNEQFF.

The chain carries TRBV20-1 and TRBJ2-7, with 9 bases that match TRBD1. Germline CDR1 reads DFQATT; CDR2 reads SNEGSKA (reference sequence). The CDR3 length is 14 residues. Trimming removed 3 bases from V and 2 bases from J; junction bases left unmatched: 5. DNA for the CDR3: TGCAGTGCTAGCGGACAGGGGCTGCCCTACGAGCAGTACTTC. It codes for CSASGQGLPYEQYF.

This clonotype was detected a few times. CDR3 sequence reads: CASSPGDRYEQYF. The CDR3 nucleotides are TGCGCCAGCAGCCCGGGGGATCGCTACGAGCAGTACTTC. The V and J genes are TRBV5-1 and TRBJ2-7, with a possible D match to TRBD2 (6 bases). CDR3 size: 13 residues. V was clipped by 4 bases and J by 3 bases, with 11 bases between them. Germline CDR1 reads SGHRS; CDR2 reads YFSETQ.

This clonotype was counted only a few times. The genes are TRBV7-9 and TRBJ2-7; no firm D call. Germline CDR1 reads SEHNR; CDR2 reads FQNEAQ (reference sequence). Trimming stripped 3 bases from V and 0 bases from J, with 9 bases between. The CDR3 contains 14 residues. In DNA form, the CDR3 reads TGTGCCAGCAGCTTTGACTCGCGCTCCTACGAGCAGTACTTC. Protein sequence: CASSFDSRSYEQYF.

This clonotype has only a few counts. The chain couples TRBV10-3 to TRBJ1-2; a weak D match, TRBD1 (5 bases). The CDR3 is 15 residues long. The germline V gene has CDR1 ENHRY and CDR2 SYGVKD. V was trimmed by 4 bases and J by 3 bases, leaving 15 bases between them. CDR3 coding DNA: TGTGCCATCAGTGTGAGGCAGGGATTAGACTATGGCTACACCTTC. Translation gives CAISVRQGLDYGYTF.

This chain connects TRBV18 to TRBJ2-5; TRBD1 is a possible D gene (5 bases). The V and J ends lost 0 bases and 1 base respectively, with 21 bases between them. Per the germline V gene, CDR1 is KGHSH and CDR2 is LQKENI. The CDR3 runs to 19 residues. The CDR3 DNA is TGTGCCAGCTCACCACCCAGGGCCCACCTCGCCATCCTCCAAGAGACCCAGTACTTC. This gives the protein CASSPPRAHLAILQETQYF.

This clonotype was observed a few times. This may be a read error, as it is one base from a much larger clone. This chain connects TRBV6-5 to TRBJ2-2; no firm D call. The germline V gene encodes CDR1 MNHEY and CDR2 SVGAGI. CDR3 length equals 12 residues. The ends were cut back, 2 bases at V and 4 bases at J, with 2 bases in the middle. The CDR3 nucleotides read TGTGCCAGCAGTTACGCCACCGGGGAGCTGTTTTTT. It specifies CASSYATGELFF.

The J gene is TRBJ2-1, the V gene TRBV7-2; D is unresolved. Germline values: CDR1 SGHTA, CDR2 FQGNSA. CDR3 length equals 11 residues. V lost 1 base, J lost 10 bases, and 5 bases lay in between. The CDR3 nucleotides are TGTGCCAGCAGCTTAGACACGGAGCAGTTCTTC. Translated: CASSLDTEQFF. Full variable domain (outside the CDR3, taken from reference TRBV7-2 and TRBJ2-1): GAGVSQSPSNKVTEKGKDVELRCDPISGHTALYWYRQSLGQGLEFLIYFQGNSAPDKSGLPSDRFSAERTGGSVSTLTIQRTQQEDSAVYLCASSLDTEQFFGPGTRLTVL.

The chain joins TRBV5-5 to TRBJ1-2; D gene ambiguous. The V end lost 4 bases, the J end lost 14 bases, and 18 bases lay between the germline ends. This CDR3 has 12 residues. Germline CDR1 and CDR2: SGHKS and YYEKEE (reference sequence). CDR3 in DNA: TGTGCCAGCAGCCCGGAGGGCAGGCAAAGGACCTTC. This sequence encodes CASSPEGRQRTF.

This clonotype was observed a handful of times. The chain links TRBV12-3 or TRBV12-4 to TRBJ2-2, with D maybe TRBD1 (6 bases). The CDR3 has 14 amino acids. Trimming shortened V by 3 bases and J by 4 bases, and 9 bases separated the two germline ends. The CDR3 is CASSFTRGTGELFF. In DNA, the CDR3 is TGTGCCAGCAGTTTTACCAGGGGCACCGGGGAGCTGTTTTTT.

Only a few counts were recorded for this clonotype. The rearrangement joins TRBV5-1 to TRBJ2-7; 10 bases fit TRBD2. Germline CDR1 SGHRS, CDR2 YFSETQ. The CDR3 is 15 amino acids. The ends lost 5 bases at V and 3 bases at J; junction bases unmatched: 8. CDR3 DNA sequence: TGCGCCAGCAGTCCCGAACTAGCGGGATTCTACGAGCAGTACTTC. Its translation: CASSPELAGFYEQYF.